These T cell receptor beta chains were read from a single sample in a study of OX40 agonist ivuxolimab in advanced cancers. The data were produced by immunoSEQ multiplex PCR, yet TCRdb's version contains in-frame clones alone and is incomplete. The repertoire holds roughly 28,000 clones, with more than 85% as singletons. The material was CD4+ or CD8+ T cells sorted from blood, obtained in a trial of the OX40 agonist ivuxolimab. These receptors all come from an adult with an advanced solid tumor such as melanoma, head and neck, liver or kidney cancer. CDR3s include the opening cysteine and the closing phenylalanine or tryptophan. The D gene is left open where the match is weak. The listing skips clone size in some rows; elsewhere it reads once, few, many or a size class.

clone_size	j_call	d_call	v_call	cdr3_nt	cdr3_aa
NA	TRBJ2-2	TRBD2	TRBV28	TGTGCCAGCAGTTTAAGGGCTAGCGGGAGTTCTTGGACCGGGGAGCTGTTTTTT	CASSLRASGSSWTGELFF
NA	TRBJ2-5	TRBD1	TRBV6-5	TGTGCCAGCAGTTACTCCTTGACAGGGGCAGAGACCCAGTACTTC	CASSYSLTGAETQYF
NA	TRBJ2-5	NA	TRBV9	TGTGCCAGCAGCCCCCCGAATTACGAAGAGACCCAGTACTTC	CASSPPNYEETQYF
NA	TRBJ1-2	TRBD1	TRBV27	TGTGCCAGCAGTTTCGTCGGACAGGTTGGCTACACCTTC	CASSFVGQVGYTF
once	TRBJ2-7	TRBD1	TRBV7-9	TGTGCCAGCACCCTAATAGCTCAGGGGACAGGGGAAGAGCAGTACTTC	CASTLIAQGTGEEQYF
NA	TRBJ1-1	NA	TRBV7-7	TGTGCCAGCAGCCCTGTCGACAGGCCGAACACTGAAGCTTTCTTT	CASSPVDRPNTEAFF
NA	TRBJ2-1	NA	TRBV10-1	TGCGCCAGCAGCACCTTGCCCGGGGCAGGGCTAAGGAGCTCCTACAATGAGCAGTTCTTC	CASSTLPGAGLRSSYNEQFF
once	TRBJ1-1	NA	TRBV10-2	TGCGCCAGCAGACCCTCCCGAGGGGTAGGAACTGAAGCTTTCTTT	CASRPSRGVGTEAFF
NA	TRBJ2-7	NA	TRBV6-1	TGTGCCAGCAGTGTATGGGGACTCACCTACGAGCAGTACTTC	CASSVWGLTYEQYF
NA	TRBJ1-1	NA	TRBV5-1	TGCGCCAGCAGCAGTGGGACGAGGGACACTGAAGCTTTCTTT	CASSSGTRDTEAFF
NA	TRBJ2-3	NA	TRBV9	TGTGCCAGCAGCGAGAACACAGATACGCAGTATTTT	CASSENTDTQYF
NA	TRBJ2-2	NA	TRBV19	TGTGCCAGTAGTATGACGGTGGCGAACACCGGGGAGCTGTTTTTT	CASSMTVANTGELFF
NA	TRBJ1-1	TRBD1	TRBV25-1	TGTGCCAGCAGTGATTCGACAGGGAAGAACACTGAAGCTTTCTTT	CASSDSTGKNTEAFF
NA	TRBJ2-2	NA	TRBV29-1	TGCAGCGCAGTGAACACCGGGGAGCTGTTTTTT	CSAVNTGELFF
NA	TRBJ1-1	NA	TRBV19	TGTGCCAGTAATGGGGGTTTGAGAGGGATGAACGCTGAAGCTTTCTTT	CASNGGLRGMNAEAFF
NA	TRBJ2-2	TRBD2	TRBV19	TGTGCCAGCACCGGGGGGAGCGGGGAGCTGTTTTTT	CASTGGSGELFF
once	TRBJ1-1	TRBD1	TRBV6-5	TGTGCCAGACACAGGGGGAGAACTGAAGCTTTCTTT	CARHRGRTEAFF
NA	TRBJ2-7	NA	TRBV5-6	TGTGCCAGCAGCCCGCGGGATCAAGACTATGAGCAGTACTTC	CASSPRDQDYEQYF
NA	TRBJ2-7	NA	TRBV5-4	TGTGCCAGCAGCGTACAAATGCACTACGAGCAGTACTTC	CASSVQMHYEQYF
NA	TRBJ1-5	NA	TRBV2	TGTGCCAGCAGTGTGACTCTGAGAGGCAATCAGCCCCAGCATTTT	CASSVTLRGNQPQHF
NA	TRBJ2-1	NA	TRBV4-3	TGCGCCAGCAGCCAAGCTACAGGGTTCCCCTCCTACAATGAGCAGTTCTTC	CASSQATGFPSYNEQFF
once	TRBJ2-1	NA	TRBV7-2	TGTGCCAGCAGCGCACGGGACCAGCAGTTTGAGCAGTTCTTC	CASSARDQQFEQFF
NA	TRBJ2-1	NA	TRBV25-1	TGTGCCAGCAGCCCCCAGGGGATGAACAATGAGCAGTTCTTC	CASSPQGMNNEQFF
NA	TRBJ2-3	TRBD2	TRBV9	TGTGCCAGCAGCGTAGAGGGACTAGTCACAGATACGCAGTATTTT	CASSVEGLVTDTQYF
NA	TRBJ1-1	NA	TRBV5-5	TGTGCCAGCAGCTTAACAGGTGGGCACGCTGAAGCTTTCTTT	CASSLTGGHAEAFF
NA	TRBJ1-2	TRBD1	TRBV18	TGTGCCAGCTCACCCGGGACAGCTAACTATGGCTACACCTTC	CASSPGTANYGYTF
NA	TRBJ2-5	NA	TRBV5-8	TGTGCCAGTGCCCAATATTTTTTCCAGGGAAAAGAGACCCAGTACTTC	CASAQYFFQGKETQYF
NA	TRBJ1-5	NA	TRBV19	TGTGCCAGTAGTATAGCTTCGTATAGCAATCAGCCCCAGCATTTT	CASSIASYSNQPQHF
NA	TRBJ1-4	NA	TRBV28	TGTGCCAGCAGTTTCCCCAACCACCTTGAAAAACTGTTTTTT	CASSFPNHLEKLFF
few	TRBJ2-1	TRBD1	TRBV4-3	TGCGCCAGCAGCACGCAGGGGGATGAGCAGTTCTTC	CASSTQGDEQFF
NA	TRBJ2-7	TRBD2	TRBV7-8	TGTGCCAGCAGCTTTCCCTCGGGCGGGAGGCCCTACGAGCAGTACTTC	CASSFPSGGRPYEQYF
NA	TRBJ1-5	NA	TRBV30	TGTGCCTGGGACGGGGACGGAGATCAGCCCCAGCATTTT	CAWDGDGDQPQHF
NA	TRBJ2-7	NA	TRBV25-1	TGTGCCAGCAGTGAGTCACCGAATTCCTACGAGCAGTACTTC	CASSESPNSYEQYF
NA	TRBJ2-7	TRBD1	TRBV5-1	TGCGCCAGCAGCGATGACAGGGGAATCTCCTACGAGCAGTACTTC	CASSDDRGISYEQYF
NA	TRBJ1-1	TRBD1	TRBV2	TGTGCCAGCACGGACGGGACAGGGAACACTGAAGCTTTCTTT	CASTDGTGNTEAFF
NA	TRBJ1-1	NA	TRBV4-1	TGCGCCAGCAGCCCGGACGGGGTGAACACTGAAGCTTTCTTT	CASSPDGVNTEAFF